The clone carrying this TCR beta chain is a singleton in its sample. The library came from three nested PCR rounds adapted from ARM-PCR protocols. TCRdb recomputed calls from the multiplex PCR reads with MiXCR, one row per CDR3 protein. The data contain about 110,000 distinct CDR3 sequences, 84% of them seen just once; the ten biggest clones take up approximately 22%. Germline V gives CDR1 MNHEY, CDR2 SVGAGI. The CDR3 spans 15 residues. V lost 3 bases and J 11 bases, leaving 22 bases between the germline ends. This sample's RNA came from whole unsorted tissue. Chemotherapy-naive patients with new lung cancer underwent thoracic surgery in China, August–late 2014. The sample originates from a study of tumor and adjacent non-tumor tissue in lung cancer.

The rearrangement uses TRBV6-5 and TRBJ2-5, with D possibly TRBD1 on 6 matching bases. This TCR derives from a man between 70 and 80 years old with non-small cell lung cancer. Sequenced input: lung tumor tissue. CDR3 amino acids: CASSYIGPGSGTQYF. CDR3 coding DNA: TGTGCCAGCAGTTATATTGGTCCGGGATCAGGGACACAGTACTTC.